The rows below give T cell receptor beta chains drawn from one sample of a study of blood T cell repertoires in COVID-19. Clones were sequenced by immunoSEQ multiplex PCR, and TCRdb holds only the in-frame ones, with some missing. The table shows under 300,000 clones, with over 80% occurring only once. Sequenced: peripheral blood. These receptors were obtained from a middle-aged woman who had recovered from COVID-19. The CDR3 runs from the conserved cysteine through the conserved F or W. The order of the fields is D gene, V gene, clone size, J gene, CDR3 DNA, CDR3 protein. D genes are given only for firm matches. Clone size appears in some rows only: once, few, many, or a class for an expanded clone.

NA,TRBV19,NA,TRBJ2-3,TGTGCCAGTAGTATTATAGGCGGAATCACAGATACGCAGTATTTT,CASSIIGGITDTQYF
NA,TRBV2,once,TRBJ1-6,TGTGCCAGCAGAGGGGAGGGTAATTCACCCCTCCACTTT,CASRGEGNSPLHF
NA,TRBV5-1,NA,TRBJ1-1,TGCGCCAGCAGTTGGAGAACGGGGAACACTGAAGCTTTCTTT,CASSWRTGNTEAFF
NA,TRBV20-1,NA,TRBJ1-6,TGCAGTGCTAGTGCGGGAAGTAATAATTCACCCCTCCACTTT,CSASAGSNNSPLHF
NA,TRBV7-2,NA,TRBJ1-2,TGTGCCAGCAGCAACGGGATCACGGCCGATGGCTACACCTTC,CASSNGITADGYTF
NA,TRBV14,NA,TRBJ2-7,TGTGCCAGCAGCCAATTTAGCGAGAGCGGCCGTTACGAGCAGTACTTC,CASSQFSESGRYEQYF
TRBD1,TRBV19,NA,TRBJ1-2,TGTGCCAGTAGTCGAAGGACAGGTGAATATGGCTACACCTTC,CASSRRTGEYGYTF
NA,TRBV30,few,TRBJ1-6,TGTGCCTGGAGTGTAACCGGTAATTCACCCCTCCACTTT,CAWSVTGNSPLHF
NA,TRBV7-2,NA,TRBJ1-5,TGTGCCAGCAGCTTAGGGGGGGGCACCCTTCTGACCCAGCATTTT,CASSLGGGTLLTQHF
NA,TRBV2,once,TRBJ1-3,TGTGCCAGCAGTGGCTTGAGGGTCTCTGGAAACACCATATATTTT,CASSGLRVSGNTIYF
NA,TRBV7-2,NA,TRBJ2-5,TGTGCCAGCAGCTTAGTTGTCGGTGGACAGCCTGATGGGGAGACCCAGTACTTC,CASSLVVGGQPDGETQYF
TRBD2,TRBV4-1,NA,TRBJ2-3,TGCGCCAGCAGCCACCGACTAGCAAGCACAGATACGCAGTATTTT,CASSHRLASTDTQYF
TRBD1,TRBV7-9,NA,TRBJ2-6,TGTGCCAGCAGCCCCCCGGACAGGGATAATGGGGCCAACGTCCTGACTTTC,CASSPPDRDNGANVLTF
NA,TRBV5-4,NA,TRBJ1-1,TGTGCCAGCAGCTTGGCTGTGAACACTGAAGCTTTCTTT,CASSLAVNTEAFF
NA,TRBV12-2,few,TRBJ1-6,TGTGCAAGTCGCCTCCTGAGGGGGAGATCGTATAATTCACCCCTCCACTTT,CASRLLRGRSYNSPLHF
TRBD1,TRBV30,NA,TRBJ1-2,TGTGCCTTTTCGACAGGGTTCGGCTATGGCTACACCTTC,CAFSTGFGYGYTF
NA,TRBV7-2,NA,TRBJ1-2,TGTGCCAGCAGCTTAGGATCGGGAGGCTATGGCTACACCTTC,CASSLGSGGYGYTF
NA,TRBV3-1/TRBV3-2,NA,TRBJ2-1,TGTGCCAGCAGCCTCAGGGCCTTTACGTCCTACAATGAGCAGTTCTTC,CASSLRAFTSYNEQFF
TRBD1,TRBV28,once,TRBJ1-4,TGTGCCAGCAGTTCGGGACAGCTCAATGAAAAACTGTTTTTT,CASSSGQLNEKLFF
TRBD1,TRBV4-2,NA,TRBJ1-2,TGTGCCAGCAGCCAAGTCACACAGGGGACGCTCAACTATGGCTACACCTTC,CASSQVTQGTLNYGYTF
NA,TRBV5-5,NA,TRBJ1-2,TGTGCCAGCAGCGCGGCCGGGCAGGGTGCCTTATATGGCTACACCTTC,CASSAAGQGALYGYTF
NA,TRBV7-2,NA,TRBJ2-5,TGTGCCAGCAGCTTAGGTGGGCCTCCGGAGACCCAGTACTTC,CASSLGGPPETQYF
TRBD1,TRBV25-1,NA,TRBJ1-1,TGTGCCAGCAGTGAATATAAGTCAGGGGGCATGGTAGGCACTGAAGCTTTCTTT,CASSEYKSGGMVGTEAFF
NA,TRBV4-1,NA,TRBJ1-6,TGCGCCAGCAGCCAAGAAAGGGGAAGAGGACCCCTCCACTTT,CASSQERGRGPLHF
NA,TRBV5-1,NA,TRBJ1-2,TGCGCCAGCAGCTTGGGTTGGGGCGATTATGGCTACACCTTC,CASSLGWGDYGYTF
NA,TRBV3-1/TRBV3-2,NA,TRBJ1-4,TGTGCCAGCAGCGCTCGACAGACCACTCGTGAAAAACTGTTTTTT,CASSARQTTREKLFF
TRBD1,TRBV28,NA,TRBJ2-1,TGTGCCAGCAGTCCGGGACAGGGAGTGGTCAATGAGCAGTTCTTC,CASSPGQGVVNEQFF
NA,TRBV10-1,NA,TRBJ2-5,TGCGCCAGCAGTCCGGGACACTCGGAAACCCAGTACTTC,CASSPGHSETQYF
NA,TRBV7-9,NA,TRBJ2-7,TGTGCCAGCAGCTTTCAATACGAGCAGTACTTC,CASSFQYEQYF
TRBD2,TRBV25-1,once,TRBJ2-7,TGTGCCAGCAGTGGACTACGGGGGGCCTACGAGCAGTACTTC,CASSGLRGAYEQYF